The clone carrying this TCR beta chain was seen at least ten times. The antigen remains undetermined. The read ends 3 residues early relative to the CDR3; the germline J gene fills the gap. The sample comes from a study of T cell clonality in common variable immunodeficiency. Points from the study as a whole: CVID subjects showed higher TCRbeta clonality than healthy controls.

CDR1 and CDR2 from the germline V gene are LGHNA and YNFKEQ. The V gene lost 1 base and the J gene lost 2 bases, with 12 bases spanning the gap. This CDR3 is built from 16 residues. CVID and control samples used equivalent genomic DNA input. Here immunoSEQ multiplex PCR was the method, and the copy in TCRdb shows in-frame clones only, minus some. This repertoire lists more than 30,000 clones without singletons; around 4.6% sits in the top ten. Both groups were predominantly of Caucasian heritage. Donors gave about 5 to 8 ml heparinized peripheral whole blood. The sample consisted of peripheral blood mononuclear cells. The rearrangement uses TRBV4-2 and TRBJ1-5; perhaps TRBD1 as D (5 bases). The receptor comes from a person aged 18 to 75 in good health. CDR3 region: CASSQGAGGGNQPQHF. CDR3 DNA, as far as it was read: TGTGCCAGCAGCCAAGGGGCGGGGGGTGGCAATCAGCCC.